The 4 T cell receptor beta chains below were found in one sample sequenced in a study of cytomegalovirus exposure and HLA in healthy donors. The PCR had 60 Vbeta and 13 Jbeta primers. Data came from immunoSEQ multiplex PCR; TCRdb stores just in-frame clones and leaves some out. The sample has 150,000 to 200,000 clones, around 80% seen once. The sequenced sample consisted of PBMCs. All receptors come from a woman in her thirties in good health and CMV-seronegative.

V and J are TRBV5-1 and TRBJ1-1; D remains unclear. This CDR3 has 13 amino acids. The germline V and J ends were trimmed by 2 bases and 4 bases, with 9 bases remaining between them. Per the germline V gene, CDR1 is SGHRS and CDR2 is YFSETQ. For the CDR3, the DNA is TGCGCCAGCAGCTTTGCGGGAATCACTGAAGCTTTCTTT. Translating gives CASSFAGITEAFF.

This sequence joins TRBV7-6 and TRBJ1-5; 8 nucleotides agree with TRBD1. This CDR3 has 14 amino acids. Germline assignment: CDR1 SGHVS and CDR2 FNYEAQ. V lost 4 bases, J lost 5 bases, and 4 bases stayed unmatched. The CDR3: CASSSQGAHQPQHF. CDR3 DNA: TGTGCCAGCAGCTCTCAGGGGGCGCATCAGCCCCAGCATTTT.

This chain joins TRBV27 and TRBJ2-3; 14 bases align to TRBD2. The germline CDR1 and CDR2 sequences are MNHEY and SMNVEV (reference sequence). V trimming: 5 bases; J trimming: 0 bases; junction bases outside the gene matches: 7. This CDR3 is built from 18 residues. Here the CDR3 DNA reads TGTGCCAGCAGTCCCCGGACTAGCGGGAGGCCTAGCACAGATACGCAGTATTTT. Its translation is CASSPRTSGRPSTDTQYF.

The chain combines TRBV4-1 with TRBJ2-3; no clear D. Deletions cut 0 bases from V and 6 bases from J, with 7 bases between. CDR1 MGHRA and CDR2 YSYEKL come from the germline V gene. This CDR3 is built from 13 residues. This CDR3 is CASSQEVGDTQYF. The CDR3 nucleotides are TGCGCCAGCAGCCAAGAAGTCGGGGATACGCAGTATTTT.